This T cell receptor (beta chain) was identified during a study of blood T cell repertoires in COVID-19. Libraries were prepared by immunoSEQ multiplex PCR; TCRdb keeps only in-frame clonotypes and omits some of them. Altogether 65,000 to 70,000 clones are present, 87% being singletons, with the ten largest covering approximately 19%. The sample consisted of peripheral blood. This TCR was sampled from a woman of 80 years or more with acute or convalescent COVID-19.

As DNA, the CDR3 is TGTGCCAGCAGCTCAGGACAAGGCGGGGAGCTGTTTTTT. Translation gives CASSSGQGGELFF. The chain joins TRBV7-2 to TRBJ2-2; D may be TRBD1 (5 bases). There are 13 residues in the CDR3. V gave up 4 bases and J gave up 7 bases, with 10 bases separating them. Germline V gives CDR1 SGHTA, CDR2 FQGNSA.